The T cell receptor (beta chain) described here comes from a study of cytomegalovirus exposure and HLA in healthy donors. The PCR made use of 60 Vbeta and 13 Jbeta primers. Only in-frame clones appear in the TCRdb table, and some are missing; sequencing was by immunoSEQ multiplex PCR. The table records 100,000 to 150,000 clones, roughly 79% of them present only once. The study sampled nominally healthy donors, though unrecorded immune exposures were likely. Germline V lookup: CDR1 SQVTM, CDR2 ANQGSEA. The CDR3 loop spans 15 amino acids. V trimming: 4 bases; J trimming: 5 bases; junction bases outside the gene matches: 10.

The sequenced sample consisted of PBMCs. The V gene is TRBV29-1, the J gene TRBJ1-1, with TRBD1 identical over 10 bases. The receptor was derived from a woman aged 45-60 years in good health and CMV-seronegative. For the CDR3, the DNA is TGCAGCGTTGGACCCCAAGACAGGGGGCGTACTGAAGCTTTCTTT. Protein product: CSVGPQDRGRTEAFF.